The entry below describes one TCR beta chain. V was pared by 5 bases and J by 5 bases, with 13 bases between. This CDR3 region has 14 residues. The V gene's germline CDR1 is SGHNT and CDR2 YENEEA. Method: immunoSEQ multiplex PCR; TCRdb's copy keeps in-frame clones and lacks some. The sample records fewer than 350,000 clones, 85% being singletons. This sample was taken from a study of blood T cell repertoires in COVID-19. Study-level information: PBMCs, B-cell-depleted T cells, or T cells were the source of the cDNA or gDNA that made up the material.

Material: PBMCs or T cells enriched from blood (not recorded which). The sequence was collected from a woman aged 25 to 39 who had been exposed to COVID-19. The rearrangement joins TRBV11-3 to TRBJ2-1, with a weak D call TRBD1 (5 bases). The CDR3 DNA sequence: TGTGCCAGCAGCAGAATAAGGGGCCACAATGAGCAGTTCTTC. As protein: CASSRIRGHNEQFF.